The rows below give T cell receptor beta chains drawn from one sample of a study of blood T cell repertoires in COVID-19. Some clones are missing from TCRdb's copy, which holds only in-frame ones; the method was immunoSEQ multiplex PCR. The sample has around 230,000 clones; about nine tenths are singletons. The material sequenced was peripheral blood. These receptors all stem from a man aged 35-49 years with acute or convalescent COVID-19. CDR3s include the opening cysteine and the closing phenylalanine or tryptophan. Size values are once, few and many counts, or a class for expanded clones, and some rows have none.

cdr3_aa	j_call	v_call	clone_size
CASSSPGSYEQYF	TRBJ2-7	TRBV11-2	.
CATSRDPGSSGNTIYF	TRBJ1-3	TRBV15	once
CASSSTDSYEQYF	TRBJ2-7	TRBV27	.
CAISTRGGFYEQYF	TRBJ2-7	TRBV10-3	.
CASSQVAGAYEQYF	TRBJ2-7	TRBV3-1/TRBV3-2	.
CASSLKGADQPQHF	TRBJ1-5	TRBV27	.
CASSMQGPNTEAFF	TRBJ1-1	TRBV19	.
CASSRDPAGVYNEQFF	TRBJ2-1	TRBV19	.
CASSPPGQESDTQYF	TRBJ2-3	TRBV5-4	.
CASSPGTGVWADTQYF	TRBJ2-3	TRBV7-9	.
CSATGGLRDEQYF	TRBJ2-7	TRBV29-1	.
CASSKGQANTEAFF	TRBJ1-1	TRBV21-1	.
CASSYAGTGGQPQHF	TRBJ1-5	TRBV7-9	.
CASSQGASGNTIYF	TRBJ1-3	TRBV5-1	.
CASSFSRVHEQYF	TRBJ2-7	TRBV28	.
CATSALLGTSDEQFF	TRBJ2-1	TRBV24-1	.
CASSFLGAGTVRNIQYF	TRBJ2-4	TRBV27	.
CASSRSGWGNTIYF	TRBJ1-3	TRBV2	.
CASSLARSTGHLNTEAFF	TRBJ1-1	TRBV7-8	.
CSAWGGQDFYEQYF	TRBJ2-7	TRBV29-1	.
CASSQGLAGGEQYF	TRBJ2-7	TRBV7-3	.
CSVGATNYGYTF	TRBJ1-2	TRBV29-1	.
CASSGPGSGIYNEQFF	TRBJ2-1	TRBV2	.
CASSWASGGADTQYF	TRBJ2-3	TRBV19	.
CASNPNPGGGNTIYF	TRBJ1-3	TRBV7-9	.
CASSTGTGVVRSYGYTF	TRBJ1-2	TRBV19	.
CASRLSGVQPQHF	TRBJ1-5	TRBV5-8	.
CASRTTGTGDQNTEAFF	TRBJ1-1	TRBV4-1	many
CASNPGTGIMEQYF	TRBJ2-7	TRBV6-5	.
CASSMRGEETQYF	TRBJ2-5	TRBV19	.
CAWSLQGRSPLHF	TRBJ1-6	TRBV30	.
CASRVPQFSEQFF	TRBJ2-1	TRBV28	.
CASSLLVQADTQYF	TRBJ2-3	TRBV7-2	.
CASSLTGGHTEAFF	TRBJ1-1	TRBV11-1	.
CASSFQGEVLPHF	TRBJ1-2	TRBV5-1	.
CSVSSGGSYEQYF	TRBJ2-7	TRBV29-1	.
CASSQDQSVRSYEQYF	TRBJ2-7	TRBV4-2	.
CASSFLGGDQPQHF	TRBJ1-5	TRBV5-6	once
CASSLEGVYGYTF	TRBJ1-2	TRBV5-1	.
CASSKEGLAGGTYNEQFF	TRBJ2-1	TRBV7-9	.
CASSSGQGAGGYTF	TRBJ1-2	TRBV19	.
CASRWDIRSIQYF	TRBJ2-5	TRBV6-5	.
CASSTPKPPRVGNTEAFF	TRBJ1-1	TRBV21-1	.
CASSRTGGSYEQFF	TRBJ2-1	TRBV27	.
CSAARRGEQYF	TRBJ2-7	TRBV20-1	.
CASGRDSTSNQPQHF	TRBJ1-5	TRBV6-5	.
CASSSRDQPQHF	TRBJ1-5	TRBV12-3/TRBV12-4	few
CASSYTANTGELFF	TRBJ2-2	TRBV6-2/TRBV6-3	.
CASSIGTSGLSYEQYF	TRBJ2-7	TRBV19	.
CASRRSGTEETQYF	TRBJ2-5	TRBV5-1	.
CASSPSWGQENTEAFF	TRBJ1-1	TRBV7-8	.